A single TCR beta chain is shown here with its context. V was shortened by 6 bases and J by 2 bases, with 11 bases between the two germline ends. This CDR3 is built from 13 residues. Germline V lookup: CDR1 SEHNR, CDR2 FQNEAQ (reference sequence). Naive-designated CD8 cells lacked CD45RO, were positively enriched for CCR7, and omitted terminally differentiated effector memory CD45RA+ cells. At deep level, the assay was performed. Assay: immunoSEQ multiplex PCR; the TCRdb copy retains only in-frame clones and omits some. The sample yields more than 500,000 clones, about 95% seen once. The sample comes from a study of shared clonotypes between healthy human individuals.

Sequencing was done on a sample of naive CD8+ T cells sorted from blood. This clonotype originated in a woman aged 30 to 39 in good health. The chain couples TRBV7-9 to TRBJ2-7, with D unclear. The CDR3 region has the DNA TGTGCCAGCAGTTGGGGTGAGACCTACGAGCAGTACTTC. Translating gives CASSWGETYEQYF.